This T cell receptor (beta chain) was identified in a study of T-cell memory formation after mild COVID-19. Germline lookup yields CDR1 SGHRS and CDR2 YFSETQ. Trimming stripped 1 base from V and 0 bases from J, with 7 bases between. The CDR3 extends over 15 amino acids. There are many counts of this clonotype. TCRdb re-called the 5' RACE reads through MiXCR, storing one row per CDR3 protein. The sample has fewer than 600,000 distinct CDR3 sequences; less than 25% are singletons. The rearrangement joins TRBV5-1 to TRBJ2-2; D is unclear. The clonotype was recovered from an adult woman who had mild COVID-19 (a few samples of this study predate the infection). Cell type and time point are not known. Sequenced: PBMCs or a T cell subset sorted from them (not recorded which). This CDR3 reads CASSLNSANTGELFF. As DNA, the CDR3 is TGCGCCAGCAGCTTGAACAGTGCGAACACCGGGGAGCTGTTTTTT. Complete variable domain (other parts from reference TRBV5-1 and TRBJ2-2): KAGVTQTPRYLIKTRGQQVTLSCSPISGHRSVSWYQQTPGQGLQFLFEYFSETQRNKGNFPGRFSGRQFSNSRSEMNVSTLELGDSALYLCASSLNSANTGELFFGEGSRLTVL.